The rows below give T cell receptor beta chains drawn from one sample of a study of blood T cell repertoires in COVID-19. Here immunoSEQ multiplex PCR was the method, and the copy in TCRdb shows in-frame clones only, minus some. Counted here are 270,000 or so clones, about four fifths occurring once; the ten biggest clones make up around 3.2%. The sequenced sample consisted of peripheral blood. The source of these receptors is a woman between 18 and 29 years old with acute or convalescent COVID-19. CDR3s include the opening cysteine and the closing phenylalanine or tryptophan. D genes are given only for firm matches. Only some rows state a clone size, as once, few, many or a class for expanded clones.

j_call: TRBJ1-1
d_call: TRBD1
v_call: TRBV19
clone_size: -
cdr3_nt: TGTGCCAGTAACAGGGGGTACACTGAAGCTTTCTTT
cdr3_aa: CASNRGYTEAFF

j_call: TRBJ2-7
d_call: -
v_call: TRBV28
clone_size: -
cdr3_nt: TGTGCCAGCAGTTCCCCAAGTCTACAATCGGGTCCCGTTGGGTACGAGCAGTACTTC
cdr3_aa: CASSSPSLQSGPVGYEQYF

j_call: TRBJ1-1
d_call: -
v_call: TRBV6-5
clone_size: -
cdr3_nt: TGTGCCAGCAGTTACTCGCTACAGGTGAACACTGAAGCTTTCTTT
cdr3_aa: CASSYSLQVNTEAFF

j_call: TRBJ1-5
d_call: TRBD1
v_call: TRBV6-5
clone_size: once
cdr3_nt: TGTGCCAGCAGTAACAGGGGGCAGACCGGACCCCAGCATTTT
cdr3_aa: CASSNRGQTGPQHF

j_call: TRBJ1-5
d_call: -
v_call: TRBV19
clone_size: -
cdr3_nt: TGTGCCAGTATAGGGACACCGTATAGCAATCAGCCCCAGCATTTT
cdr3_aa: CASIGTPYSNQPQHF

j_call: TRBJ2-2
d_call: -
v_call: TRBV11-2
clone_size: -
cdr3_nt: TGTGCCAGCAGCTTATTGACAGGGAGGAGCACCGGGGAGCTGTTTTTT
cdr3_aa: CASSLLTGRSTGELFF

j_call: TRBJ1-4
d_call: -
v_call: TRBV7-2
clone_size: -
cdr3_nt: TGTGCCAGCAGCTTATTTCGTGCAACTAATGAAAAACTGTTTTTT
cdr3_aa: CASSLFRATNEKLFF

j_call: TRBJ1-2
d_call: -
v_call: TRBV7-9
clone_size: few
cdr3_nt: TGTGCCAGCAGTCCGCTGGGGGCATACTATGGCTACACCTTC
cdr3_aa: CASSPLGAYYGYTF

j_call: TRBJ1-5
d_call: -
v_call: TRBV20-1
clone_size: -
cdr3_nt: TGCAGTGCTGAGGATGGTCAGCCCCAGCATTTT
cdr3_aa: CSAEDGQPQHF

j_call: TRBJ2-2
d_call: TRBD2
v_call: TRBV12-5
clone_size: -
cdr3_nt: TGTGCTAGTGGTTTGGGTGGACTAGCGGACCCCACCGGGGAGCTGTTTTTT
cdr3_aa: CASGLGGLADPTGELFF

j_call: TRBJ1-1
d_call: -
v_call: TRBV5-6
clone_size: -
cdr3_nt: TGTGCCAGCAGCCTCAGTTTGAACACTGAAGCTTTCTTT
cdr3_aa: CASSLSLNTEAFF

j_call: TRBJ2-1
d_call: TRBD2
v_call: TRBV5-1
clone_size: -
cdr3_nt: TGCGCCAGCAGCTCCCTAGCGGCTAGCTCCTACAATGAGCAGTTCTTC
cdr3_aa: CASSSLAASSYNEQFF

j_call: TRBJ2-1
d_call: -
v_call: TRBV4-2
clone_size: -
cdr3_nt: TGTGCCAGCAGCCAAGCGTCAGGAACCTACAATGAGCAGTTCTTC
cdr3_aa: CASSQASGTYNEQFF

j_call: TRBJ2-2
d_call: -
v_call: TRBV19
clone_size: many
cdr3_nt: TGTGCCAGTCGAATCCAGGGCGCGAACACCGGGGAGCTGTTTTTT
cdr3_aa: CASRIQGANTGELFF

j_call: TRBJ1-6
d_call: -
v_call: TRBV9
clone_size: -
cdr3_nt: TGTGCCAGCAGCAAGGGACAATCCTATAATTCACCCCTCCACTTT
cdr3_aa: CASSKGQSYNSPLHF

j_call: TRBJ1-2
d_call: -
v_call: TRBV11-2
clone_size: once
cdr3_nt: TGTGCCAGCAGCTTAGGGCAGGACTATGGCTACACCTTC
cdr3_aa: CASSLGQDYGYTF

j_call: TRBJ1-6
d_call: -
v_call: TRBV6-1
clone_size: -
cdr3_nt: TGTGCCAGCAGTGACAGGGCAGACTCCTATAATTCACCCCTCCACTTT
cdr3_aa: CASSDRADSYNSPLHF

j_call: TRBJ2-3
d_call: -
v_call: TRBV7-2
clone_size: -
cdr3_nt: TGTGCCAGCAGCTTAGGCTACAGCACAGATACGCAGTATTTT
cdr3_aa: CASSLGYSTDTQYF

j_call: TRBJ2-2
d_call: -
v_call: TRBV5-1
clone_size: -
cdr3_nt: TGCGCCAGCAGCCCGAGGAGTGCGAACACCGGGGAGCTGTTTTTT
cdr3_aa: CASSPRSANTGELFF

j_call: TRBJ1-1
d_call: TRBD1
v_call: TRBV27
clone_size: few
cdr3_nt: TGTGCCAGCAGTTTAAACTCTCCCCAGGGGGTTGGCACTGAAGCTTTCTTT
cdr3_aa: CASSLNSPQGVGTEAFF

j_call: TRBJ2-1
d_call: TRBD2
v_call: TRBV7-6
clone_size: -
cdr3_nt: TGTGCCAGCAGCCCGGGGACTAGCTTCAATGAGCAGTTCTTC
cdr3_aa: CASSPGTSFNEQFF

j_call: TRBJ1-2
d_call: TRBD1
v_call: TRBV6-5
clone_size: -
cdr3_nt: TGTGCCAGCAGTACGTCAGGGGGCGCCTATGGCTACACCTTC
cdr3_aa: CASSTSGGAYGYTF

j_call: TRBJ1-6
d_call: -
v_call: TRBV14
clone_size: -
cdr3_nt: TGTGCCAGCAGCCAAGATTTTGGGGGAGGTTCACCCCTCCACTTT
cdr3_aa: CASSQDFGGGSPLHF

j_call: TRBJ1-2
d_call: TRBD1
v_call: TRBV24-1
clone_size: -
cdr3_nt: TGTGCCACCAGTGCCCCGGACAGGGGCAACTATGGCTACACCTTC
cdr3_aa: CATSAPDRGNYGYTF

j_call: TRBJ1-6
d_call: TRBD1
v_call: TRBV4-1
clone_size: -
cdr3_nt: TGCGCCAGCAGCCGCGACAGGGACTTTTCACCCCTCCACTTT
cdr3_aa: CASSRDRDFSPLHF

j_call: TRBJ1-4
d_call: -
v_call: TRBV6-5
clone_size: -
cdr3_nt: TGTGCCAGCAGTTACTCGAATGGTGGAGGAGAAAAACTGTTTTTT
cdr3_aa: CASSYSNGGGEKLFF

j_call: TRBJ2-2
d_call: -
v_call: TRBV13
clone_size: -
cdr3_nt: TGTGCCAGCAGCTCTGGTGTGCGGGGGCCTACGTACACCGGGGAGCTGTTTTTT
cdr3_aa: CASSSGVRGPTYTGELFF

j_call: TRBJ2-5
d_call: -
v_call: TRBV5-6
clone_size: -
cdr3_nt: TGTGCCAGCAGCTTGGCCTGGGCGTCCGAGAAGCTGGAGACCCAGTACTTC
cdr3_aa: CASSLAWASEKLETQYF

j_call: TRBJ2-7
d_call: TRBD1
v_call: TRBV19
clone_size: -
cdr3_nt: TGTGCCAGTAGTACCGCGGACAGGGGCAGCTACGAGCAGTACTTC
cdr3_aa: CASSTADRGSYEQYF

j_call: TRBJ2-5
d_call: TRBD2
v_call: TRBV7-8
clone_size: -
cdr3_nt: TGTGCCAGCAGCATAAGGAGCGGGAGCGTTGAAGAGACCCAGTACTTC
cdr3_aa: CASSIRSGSVEETQYF

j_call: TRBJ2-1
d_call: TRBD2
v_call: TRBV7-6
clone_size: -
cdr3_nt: TGTGCCAGCAGCTTACAGGGACTAGGACTTTACAATGAGCAGTTCTTC
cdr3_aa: CASSLQGLGLYNEQFF

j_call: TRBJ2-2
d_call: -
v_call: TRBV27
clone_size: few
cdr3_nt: TGTGCCAGCAGTTTCACGACACTGAACACCGGGGAGCTGTTTTTT
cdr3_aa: CASSFTTLNTGELFF

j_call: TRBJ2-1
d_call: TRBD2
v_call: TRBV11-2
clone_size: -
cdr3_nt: TGTGCCAGCAGCTTCTTAGCGGGGACCTACAATGAGCAGTTCTTC
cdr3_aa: CASSFLAGTYNEQFF

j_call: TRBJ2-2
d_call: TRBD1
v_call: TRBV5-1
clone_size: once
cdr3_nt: TGCGCCAGCAGCCTTGGGACAGCCATTTTCGGGGAGCTGTTTTTT
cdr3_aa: CASSLGTAIFGELFF

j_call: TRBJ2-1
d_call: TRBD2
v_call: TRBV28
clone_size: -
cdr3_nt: TGTGCCACCGGGACTAGCGGGCTCAATGAGCAGTTCTTC
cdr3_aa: CATGTSGLNEQFF

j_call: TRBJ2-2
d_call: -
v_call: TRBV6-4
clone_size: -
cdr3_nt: TGTGCCAGCAGTGCTCTGAGCACCGGGGAGCTGTTTTTT
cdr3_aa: CASSALSTGELFF

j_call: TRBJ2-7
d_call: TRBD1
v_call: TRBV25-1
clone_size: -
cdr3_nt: TGTGCCAGCACCACGCAGGAGTACGGGACAGAGACCTACGAGCAGTACTTC
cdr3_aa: CASTTQEYGTETYEQYF

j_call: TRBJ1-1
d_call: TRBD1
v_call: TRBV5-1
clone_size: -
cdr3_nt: TGCGCCAGCAGCTTGGCGTCAGGGGGGACTGAAGCTTTCTTT
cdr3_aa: CASSLASGGTEAFF

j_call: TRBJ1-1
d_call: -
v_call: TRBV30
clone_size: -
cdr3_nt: TGTGCCTGGAGTTTGGGTGGGCAGGGGGAAGCTTTCTTT
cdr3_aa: CAWSLGGQGEAFF

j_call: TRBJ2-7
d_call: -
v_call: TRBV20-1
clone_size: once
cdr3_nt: TGCAGTGCTCGTGACCCAACAGAGCACTACGAGCAGTACTTC
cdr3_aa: CSARDPTEHYEQYF

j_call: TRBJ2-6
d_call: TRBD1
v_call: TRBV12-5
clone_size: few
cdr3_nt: TGTGCTAGTGGTTTGGTAGTGGGACAGCACTTCTCTGGGGCCAACGTCCTGACTTTC
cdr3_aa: CASGLVVGQHFSGANVLTF